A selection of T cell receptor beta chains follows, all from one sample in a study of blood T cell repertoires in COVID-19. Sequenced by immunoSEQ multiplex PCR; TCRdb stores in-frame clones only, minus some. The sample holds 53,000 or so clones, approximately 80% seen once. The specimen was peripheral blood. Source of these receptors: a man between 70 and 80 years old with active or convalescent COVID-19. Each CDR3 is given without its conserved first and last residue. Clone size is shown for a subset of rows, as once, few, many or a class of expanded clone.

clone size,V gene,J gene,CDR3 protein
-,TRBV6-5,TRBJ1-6,ASRPRGRNNSPLH
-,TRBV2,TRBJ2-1,ASTTYNEQF
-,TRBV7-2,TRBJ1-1,ASSFQGATEAF
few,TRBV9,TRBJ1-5,ASSVTGGFQPQH
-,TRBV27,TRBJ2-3,ASRSGTGGSDTQY
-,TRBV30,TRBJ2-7,AWRIAGPYEQY
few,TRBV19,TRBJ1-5,ASSSFNQPQH
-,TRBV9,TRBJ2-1,ASSVGSSGARNEQF
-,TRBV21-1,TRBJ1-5,ASSNGQAWCQPQH
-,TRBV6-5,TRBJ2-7,ASRSSGESYEQY
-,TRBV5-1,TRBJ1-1,ASSRTGGNTEAF
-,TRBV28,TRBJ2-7,ASGGQGVSEQY
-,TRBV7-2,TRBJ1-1,ASSFSGVTEAF
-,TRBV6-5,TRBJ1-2,ASSYLKMGQGGGYT
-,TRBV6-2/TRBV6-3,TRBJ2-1,ASSQRQGSYNEQF
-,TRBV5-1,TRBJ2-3,ASSGGLARTDTQY
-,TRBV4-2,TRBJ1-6,ASSQGKAGPLH
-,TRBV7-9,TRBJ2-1,ASSSGSSGSIDEQF
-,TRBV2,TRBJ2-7,ASTFEGTSYEQY